This T cell receptor (beta chain) is from a study of cytomegalovirus exposure and HLA in healthy donors. This CDR3 region has 14 residues. Per the germline V gene, CDR1 is SQVTM and CDR2 is ANQGSEA. The V segment lost 3 bases and the J segment 7 bases; nucleotides outside the gene matches: 8. PCR amplification relied on 60 Vbeta primers (plus 13 Jbeta primers). As originally analysed: Later, an analysis found around 80 million unique TCR beta chains, and approximately 10 million of these were shared. Sequencing was performed with immunoSEQ multiplex PCR; in TCRdb, only in-frame clones are kept and a portion is missing. D and trimming were read from the DNA, whereas the V and J calls and clone size are those reported in that table. The repertoire holds more than 80,000 clones, with about four fifths as singletons. Findings and caveats of the study: Later analysis found that TCR beta chains associated with HLA were more clonally expanded than other, equally common chains.

Comments on this clone: The target antigen is unknown.

This clonotype was obtained from a man in his fifties or sixties in good health and CMV-seronegative. Specimen: PBMCs. The V and J genes are TRBV29-1 and TRBJ2-1; 8 bases map to TRBD1. CDR3 nucleotide sequence: TGCAGCGTTGATAGCCAGGGGGCCCCGAATGAGCAGTTCTTC. Its translation: CSVDSQGAPNEQFF.